Listed here are 20 T cell receptor beta chains from one sample, sequenced in a study of control samples from healthy donors and cancer patients. Repertoires were generated with immunoSEQ multiplex PCR, while TCRdb's copy carries only in-frame clones and drops some. The sample lists 120,000 or so clones; about 90% were seen once. Sample: blood. These receptors were taken from a man younger than 35 in good health.

The CDR3 spells CASSVGVVSYNEQFF. The CDR3 DNA reads TGTGCCAGCAGCGTAGGGGTAGTTTCCTACAATGAGCAGTTCTTC. The rearrangement uses TRBV9 and TRBJ2-1; D uncertain. CDR1 SGDLS and CDR2 YYNGEE come from the germline V gene. Between the trimmed V and J ends, which lost 0 bases and 1 base, there was a span of 8 bases. The CDR3 loop spans 15 amino acids.

V gene TRBV5-1 combines with J gene TRBJ2-7, with 9 positions matching TRBD2. J gave up 6 bases and V 1 base, and 20 bases lay outside the gene matches. Per the germline V gene, CDR1 is SGHRS and CDR2 is YFSETQ. CDR3 length equals 19 residues. CDR3 in amino acids: CASSLTPSGRRQLVTEQYF. The CDR3 coding sequence is TGCGCCAGCAGCTTGACCCCAAGCGGGAGGCGGCAATTGGTTACCGAGCAGTACTTC.

This chain links TRBV3-1 (or the pseudogene TRBV3-2) with TRBJ2-7, with 8 bases that match TRBD2. With V trimmed by 0 bases and J by 6 bases, 19 bases remained unmatched. Germline CDR1 reads LGHDT; CDR2 reads YNNKEL (reference sequence). The CDR3 is made up of 19 amino acids. DNA for the CDR3: TGTGCCAGCAGCCAAGAATACCCGGGACTAGGTAGGATCGGGGGCGAGCAGTACTTC. This encodes CASSQEYPGLGRIGGEQYF.

The chain uses TRBV30 and TRBJ2-3, with 7 bases matching TRBD2. The germline CDR1 and CDR2 sequences are GTSNPN and SVGIG (reference sequence). The CDR3 totals 13 residues. J lost 7 bases, V lost 4 bases, and 8 bases had no gene match. CDR3 coding DNA: TGTGCCTGGATGCGGGAGTCCCTATATACGCAGTATTTT. It specifies CAWMRESLYTQYF.

This chain links TRBV6-5 with TRBJ2-7; TRBD2 agrees at 8 bases. CDR3 length equals 14 residues. Germline CDR1 reads MNHEY; CDR2 reads SVGAGI. V was pared by 0 bases and J by 6 bases, with 4 bases of the junction left unmatched. The DNA for the CDR3 is TGTGCCAGCAGTTACTCATTAGCGGGAAGCGAGCAGTACTTC. It is translated as CASSYSLAGSEQYF.

Only one count was recorded for this clone. This chain joins TRBV11-2 and TRBJ2-1; 14 bases align to TRBD2. This CDR3 contains 18 residues. Germline CDR1 reads SGHAT; CDR2 reads FQNNGV. V lost 5 bases to trimming and J lost 10 bases; unmatched junction nucleotides: 16. DNA for the CDR3: TGTGCCAGCAGCCCGGGACTAGCGGGAGTACTTTTCGCGGGAGAGCAGTTCTTC. It yields the protein CASSPGLAGVLFAGEQFF.

V is TRBV28 and J is TRBJ2-1; no reliable D call. V lost 4 bases, J lost 10 bases, and 8 bases lay in between. CDR1 MDHEN and CDR2 SYDVKM come from the germline V gene. The CDR3 sequence is 11 residues long. The chain's CDR3 is CASSSRVEQFF. The DNA of the CDR3 is TGTGCCAGCAGTTCCCGAGTAGAGCAGTTCTTC.

This clone was picked up a small number of times. The V and J genes are TRBV9 and TRBJ1-1, with unresolved D. The germline V gene has CDR1 SGDLS and CDR2 YYNGEE. The CDR3 spans 13 residues. V lost 2 bases and J lost 1, with 6 bases in between. The CDR3 loop reads CASSVEPNTEAFF. CDR3 in DNA: TGTGCCAGCAGCGTGGAACCGAACACTGAAGCTTTCTTT.

The gene calls are TRBV15 and TRBJ2-7, with D perhaps matching TRBD2 (6 bases). Trimming left V 0 bases short and J 7 bases short, with 16 bases between. Germline-derived CDR1 and CDR2 are LNHNV and YYDKDF (reference sequence). The CDR3 is 15 amino acids. The CDR3 bases are TGTGCCACCAGCAGAGAAGGAGGGGCTGCAGGGGAGCAGTACTTC. Translating gives CATSREGGAAGEQYF.

V is TRBV6-5 and J is TRBJ2-7, with D unclear. CDR1 and CDR2 (germline): MNHEY, SVGAGI. The CDR3 sequence is 12 residues long. The ends were cut back, 4 bases at V and 3 bases at J, with 7 bases in the middle. The CDR3 coding sequence is TGTGCCAGCAGTTCATACAGCTACGAGCAGTACTTC. Residues: CASSSYSYEQYF.

This clone was picked up many times. The chain couples TRBV9 to TRBJ2-5; no reliable D call. Germline V gene sequence: CDR1 SGDLS, CDR2 YYNGEE. The V gene lost 5 bases and the J gene lost 5 bases, with 13 bases spanning the gap. This CDR3 has 13 residues. For the CDR3, the DNA is TGTGCCAGCAGTCCCTTCACGACCGAGACCCAGTACTTC. Protein sequence: CASSPFTTETQYF.

V gene TRBV10-3 combines with J gene TRBJ2-3; maybe TRBD1 (6 bases). The CDR3 sequence is 17 residues long. V lost 1 base and J 9 bases, leaving 23 bases between the germline ends. Germline values: CDR1 ENHRY, CDR2 SYGVKD. The CDR3 loop is CAISEYTGSAHSGTQYF. CDR3 in DNA: TGTGCCATCAGTGAGTATACAGGGTCAGCCCACAGTGGGACGCAGTATTTT.

This chain uses TRBV19 with TRBJ1-2; maybe TRBD1 (5 bases). The CDR3 totals 12 residues. The ends were cut back, 4 bases at V and 7 bases at J, with 10 bases in the middle. The germline gives CDR1 LNHDA, CDR2 SQIVND (reference sequence). As DNA, the CDR3 is TGTGCCAGTAGTACCACCGGGGGTGGCTACACCTTC. It yields the protein CASSTTGGGYTF.

The rearrangement uses TRBV28 and TRBJ2-6, with D hard to call. V lost 6 bases to trimming and J lost 0 bases, with 6 bases between them. The CDR3 consists of 14 residues. Germline CDR1 is MDHEN and CDR2 is SYDVKM. For the CDR3, the DNA is TGTGCCAGCAGAACCCCCTCTGGGGCCAACGTCCTGACTTTC. Translating gives CASRTPSGANVLTF.

The J gene is TRBJ1-5, the V gene TRBV27; tentative D call: TRBD1 (5 bases). Trimming cost V 1 base and J 4 bases, with 14 bases left between them. The CDR3 has 16 residues. CDR1 is MNHEY, CDR2 SMNVEV, per germline (reference sequence). Here the CDR3 DNA reads TGTGCCAGCAGTTTATTCGGTCGGGGCAGTAATCAGCCCCAGCATTTT. Translated: CASSLFGRGSNQPQHF.

The gene calls are TRBV9 and TRBJ2-3; D might be TRBD2 (6 bases). Trimming took off 3 bases at V and 2 bases at J, with 10 bases between the two ends. This CDR3 region has 14 residues. Germline CDR1 and CDR2: SGDLS and YYNGEE. The CDR3 DNA follows: TGTGCCAGCAGCGGTCGGGGGTCCACAGATACGCAGTATTTT. Its protein product is CASSGRGSTDTQYF.

The chain is built from TRBV6-4 and TRBJ2-2; the match to TRBD2 covers 8 bases. Germline assignment: CDR1 MRHNA and CDR2 SNTAGT. The CDR3 runs to 16 residues. The ends lost 3 bases at V and 4 bases at J; junction bases unmatched: 7. CDR3 amino acids: CASSESREGPTGELFF. CDR3 DNA: TGTGCCAGCAGTGAAAGTCGGGAGGGCCCCACCGGGGAGCTGTTTTTT.

V usage is TRBV27 and J usage is TRBJ1-2; 7 bases align to TRBD1. CDR3 length: 16 residues. Germline V lookup: CDR1 MNHEY, CDR2 SMNVEV (reference sequence). With V trimmed by 4 bases and J by 0 bases, 8 bases remained unmatched. CDR3 sequence: CASSSNRGTSNYGYTF. The CDR3 DNA follows: TGTGCCAGCAGTTCTAACAGGGGTACTTCTAACTATGGCTACACCTTC.

This clone has just one count. This is likely a read error, given that the CDR3 carries no conserved phenylalanine or tryptophan at its end. The chain couples TRBV19 to TRBJ1-1; a possible D gene is TRBD1 (6 bases). The CDR3 runs to 14 residues. The germline V and J ends were trimmed by 7 bases and 10 bases, with 22 bases remaining between them. The V gene's germline CDR1 is LNHDA and CDR2 SQIVND (reference sequence). CDR3 residues: CASTHWGQGEGAFL. The DNA for the CDR3 is TGTGCCAGTACCCACTGGGGGCAGGGCGAAGGAGCTTTCCTT.

This chain uses TRBV10-1 with TRBJ2-7, with D possibly being TRBD2 (6 bases). CDR3 size: 15 residues. V was trimmed by 0 bases and J by 7 bases, leaving 16 bases between them. CDR1 is WNHNN, CDR2 SYGVQD, per germline (reference sequence). The DNA for the CDR3 is TGCGCCAGCAGTGAGTCCCCGCAGGGAGGCAAGGAGCAGTACTTC. It yields the protein CASSESPQGGKEQYF.